The entry that follows covers one T cell receptor beta chain sequence. The target antigen is unknown. The data are from a study of cytomegalovirus exposure and HLA in healthy donors. This PCR relied on a set of 60 Vbeta primers and 13 Jbeta primers. Data came from immunoSEQ multiplex PCR; TCRdb stores just in-frame clones and leaves some out. Of 100,000 to 150,000 clones listed, over 70% were seen once; the top ten hold around 1.5%. The CDR3 length is 16 residues. Germline V gives CDR1 MGHRA, CDR2 YSYEKL. Trimming left V 4 bases short and J 1 base short, with 14 bases between. Points from the study as a whole: Of the V segments, some could not be distinguished, including TRBV6-2 and TRBV6-3, and were excluded.

The clonotype originates from a woman younger than 30 in good health and CMV-seronegative. This rearrangement joins TRBV4-1 to TRBJ2-1, with TRBD2 as a possible D gene (6 bases). Sequencing input: PBMCs. The chain's CDR3 is CASSPHSGLSYNEQFF. In DNA, the CDR3 is TGCGCCAGCAGCCCACATAGCGGACTTTCCTACAATGAGCAGTTCTTC.